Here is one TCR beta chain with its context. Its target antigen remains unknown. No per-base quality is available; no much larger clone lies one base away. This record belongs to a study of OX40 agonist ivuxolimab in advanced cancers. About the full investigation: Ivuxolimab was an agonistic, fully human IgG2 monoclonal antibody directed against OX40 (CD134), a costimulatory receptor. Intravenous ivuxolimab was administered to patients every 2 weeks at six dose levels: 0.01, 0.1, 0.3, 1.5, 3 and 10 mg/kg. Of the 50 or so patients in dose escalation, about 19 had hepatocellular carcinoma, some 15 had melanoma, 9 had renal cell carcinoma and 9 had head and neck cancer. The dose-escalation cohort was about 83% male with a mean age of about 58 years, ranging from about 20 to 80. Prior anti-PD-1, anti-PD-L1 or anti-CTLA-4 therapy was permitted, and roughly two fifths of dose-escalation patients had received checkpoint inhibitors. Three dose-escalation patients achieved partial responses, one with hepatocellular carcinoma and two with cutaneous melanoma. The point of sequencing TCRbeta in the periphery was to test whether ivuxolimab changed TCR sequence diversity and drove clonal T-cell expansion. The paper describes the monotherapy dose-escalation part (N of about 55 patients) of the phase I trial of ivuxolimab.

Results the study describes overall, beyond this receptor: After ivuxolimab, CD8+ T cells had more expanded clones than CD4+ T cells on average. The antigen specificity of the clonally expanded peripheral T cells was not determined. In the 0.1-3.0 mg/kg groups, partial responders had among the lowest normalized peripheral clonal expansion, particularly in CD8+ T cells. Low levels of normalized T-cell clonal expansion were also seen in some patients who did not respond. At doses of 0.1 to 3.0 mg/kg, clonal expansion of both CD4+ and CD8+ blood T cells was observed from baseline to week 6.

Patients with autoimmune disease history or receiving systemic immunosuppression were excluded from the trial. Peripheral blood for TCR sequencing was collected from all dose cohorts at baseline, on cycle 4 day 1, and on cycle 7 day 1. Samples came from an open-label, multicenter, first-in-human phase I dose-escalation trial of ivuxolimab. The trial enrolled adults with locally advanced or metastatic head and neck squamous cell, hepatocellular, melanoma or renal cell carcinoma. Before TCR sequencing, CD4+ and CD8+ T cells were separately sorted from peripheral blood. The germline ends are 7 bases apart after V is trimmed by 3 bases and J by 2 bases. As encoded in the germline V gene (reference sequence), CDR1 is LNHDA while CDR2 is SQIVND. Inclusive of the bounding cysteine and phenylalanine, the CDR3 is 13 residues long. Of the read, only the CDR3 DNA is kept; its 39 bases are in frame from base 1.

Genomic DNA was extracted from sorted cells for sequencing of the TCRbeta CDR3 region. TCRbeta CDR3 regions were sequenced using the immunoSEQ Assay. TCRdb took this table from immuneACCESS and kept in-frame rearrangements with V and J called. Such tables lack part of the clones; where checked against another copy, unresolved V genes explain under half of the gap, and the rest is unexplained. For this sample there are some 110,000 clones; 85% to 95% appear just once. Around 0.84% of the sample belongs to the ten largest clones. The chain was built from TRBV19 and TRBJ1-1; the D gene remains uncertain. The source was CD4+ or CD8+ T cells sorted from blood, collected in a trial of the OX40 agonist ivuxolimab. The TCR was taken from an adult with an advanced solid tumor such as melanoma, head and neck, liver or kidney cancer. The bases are TGTGCCAGTAGTATCGTAGAAAACACTGAAGCTTTCTTT. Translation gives CASSIVENTEAFF. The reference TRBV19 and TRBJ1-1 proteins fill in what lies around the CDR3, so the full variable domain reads DGGITQSPKYLFRKEGQNVTLSCEQNLNHDAMYWYRQDPGQGLRLIYYSQIVNDFQKGDIAEGYSVSREKKESFPLTVTSAQKNPTAFYLCASSIVENTEAFFGQGTRLTVV.